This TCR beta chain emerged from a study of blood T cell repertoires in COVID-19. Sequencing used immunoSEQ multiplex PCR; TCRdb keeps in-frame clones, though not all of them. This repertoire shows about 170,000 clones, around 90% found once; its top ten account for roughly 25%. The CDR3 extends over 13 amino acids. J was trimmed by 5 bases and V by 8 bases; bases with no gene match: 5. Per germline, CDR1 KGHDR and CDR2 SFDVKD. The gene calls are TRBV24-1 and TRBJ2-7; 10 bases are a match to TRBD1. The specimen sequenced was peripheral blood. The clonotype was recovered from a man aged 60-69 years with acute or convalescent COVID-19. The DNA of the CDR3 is TGTGCCACCAACCGGGGACAGGGGCACGAGCAGTACTTC. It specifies CATNRGQGHEQYF.